Listed below are T cell receptor beta chains from one sample, sequenced in a study of T cells in Graves' hyperthyroidism and ophthalmopathy. One entry per CDR3 protein, called by TCRdb with MiXCR from the multiplex PCR reads. This table has some 620,000 distinct CDR3 sequences, 16% appearing once. Sequencing input: blood. The receptors come from a woman aged 25 to 45 with Graves' hyperthyroidism. Both conserved end residues are part of each CDR3. The order of the fields is clone size, D gene, V gene, J gene, CDR3 protein, CDR3 DNA. A D gene is named only where the DNA matches it firmly. Clone sizes are given selectively: once, few, many, or a class where the clone is expanded.

>many|NA|TRBV18|TRBJ1-1
CASSPQGIEGTEAFF
TGTGCCAGCTCACCTCAGGGGATCGAAGGAACTGAAGCTTTCTTT
>NA|TRBD1|TRBV28|TRBJ2-5
CASSAGTGGAKTQYF
TGTGCCAGCAGTGCCGGGACAGGGGGCGCAAAGACCCAGTACTTC
>many|NA|TRBV7-8|TRBJ2-3
CASSRRDLGSTDTQYF
TGTGCCAGCAGCCGTCGTGACCTAGGGAGCACAGATACGCAGTATTTT
>few|NA|TRBV5-1|TRBJ2-3
CASSPWDGTDTQYF
TGCGCCAGCAGCCCCTGGGACGGCACAGATACGCAGTATTTT
>NA|TRBD2|TRBV20-1|TRBJ2-2
CSARDPKLATNTGELLF
TGCAGTGCTAGAGACCCGAAACTAGCGACGAACACCGGGGAGCTGCTTTTT
>NA|NA|TRBV27|TRBJ2-6
CASSLFGGAGANVLTF
TGTGCCAGCAGTTTATTCGGGGGTGCTGGGGCCAACGTCCTGACTTTC
>NA|NA|TRBV9|TRBJ2-7
CASSPQLAPEGQYF
TGTGCCAGCAGCCCCCAGTTGGCCCCGGAGGGGCAGTACTTC
>few|TRBD1|TRBV18|TRBJ2-7
CASSPAGQGFYEQYF
TGTGCCAGCTCACCGGCGGGACAGGGGTTCTACGAGCAGTACTTC
>few|NA|TRBV24-1|TRBJ1-3
CATRGSGNTIYF
TGTGCCACCAGGGGCTCTGGAAACACCATATATTTT
>NA|NA|TRBV5-1|TRBJ1-1
CASSPMGEAEAFF
TGCGCCAGCAGCCCTATGGGGGAGGCTGAAGCTTTCTTT
>many|NA|TRBV2|TRBJ2-1
CASSERSPNEQFF
TGTGCCAGCAGTGAGAGGAGCCCCAATGAGCAGTTCTTC
>NA|TRBD2|TRBV11-3|TRBJ2-7
CASSLSGISSSYEQYF
TGTGCCAGCAGCTTAAGCGGGATCTCGAGCTCCTACGAGCAGTACTTC
>NA|NA|TRBV5-1|TRBJ2-7
CASSPNHYEQYF
TGCGCCAGCAGCCCGAACCACTACGAGCAGTACTTC
>few|TRBD1|TRBV4-1|TRBJ1-1
CASRMGTGVSYPFF
TGCGCCAGCAGAATGGGGACAGGCGTGTCTTACCCTTTCTTT
>few|NA|TRBV19|TRBJ1-2
CASSIRDYGYTF
TGTGCCAGTAGTATCCGGGACTATGGCTACACCTTC
>few|NA|TRBV20-1|TRBJ2-4
CSARDGRETTIQYF
TGCAGTGCTAGAGATGGCAGGGAAACAACCATTCAGTACTTC
>many|NA|TRBV28|TRBJ1-1
CASKRLEEKNTEAFF
TGTGCCAGCAAAAGATTAGAGGAGAAGAACACTGAAGCTTTCTTT
>NA|TRBD1|TRBV9|TRBJ1-2
CTSSALGTGDGGYTF
TGTACCAGCAGCGCGTTAGGGACAGGGGACGGGGGCTACACCTTC
>many|TRBD2|TRBV28|TRBJ2-1
CASSTLAGAHNEQFF
TGTGCCAGCAGTACACTAGCGGGAGCCCACAATGAGCAGTTCTTC
>NA|NA|TRBV19|TRBJ2-3
CASSMEVTSTDTQYF
TGTGCCAGTAGTATGGAGGTTACTAGCACAGATACGCAGTATTTT